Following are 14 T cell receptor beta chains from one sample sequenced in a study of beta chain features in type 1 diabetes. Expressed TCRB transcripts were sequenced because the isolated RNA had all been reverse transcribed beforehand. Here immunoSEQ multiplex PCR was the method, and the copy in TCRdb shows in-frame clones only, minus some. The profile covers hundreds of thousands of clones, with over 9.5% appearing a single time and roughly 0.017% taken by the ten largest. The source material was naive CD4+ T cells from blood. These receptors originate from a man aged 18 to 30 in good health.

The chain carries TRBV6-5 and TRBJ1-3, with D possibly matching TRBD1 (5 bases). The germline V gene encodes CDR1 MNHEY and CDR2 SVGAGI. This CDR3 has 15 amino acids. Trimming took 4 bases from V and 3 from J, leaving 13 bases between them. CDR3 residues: CASSLAGRRGNTIYF. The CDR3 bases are TGTGCCAGCAGTTTGGCAGGGCGGCGTGGAAACACCATATATTTT.

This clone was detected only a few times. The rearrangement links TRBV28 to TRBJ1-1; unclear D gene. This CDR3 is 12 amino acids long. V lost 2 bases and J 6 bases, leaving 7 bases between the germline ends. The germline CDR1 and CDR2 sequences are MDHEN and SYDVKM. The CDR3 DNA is TGTGCCAGCAGTTTACCGGGATCTGAAGCTTTCTTT. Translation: CASSLPGSEAFF.

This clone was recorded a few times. CDR3 region: CASRTDRGPLHF. CDR3 DNA sequence: TGTGCCAGCAGAACCGACAGGGGACCCCTCCACTTT. V and J are TRBV9 and TRBJ1-6; 8 positions match TRBD1. The CDR3 is made up of 12 amino acids. Germline assignment: CDR1 SGDLS and CDR2 YYNGEE. J lost 12 bases, V lost 5 bases, and 4 bases had no gene match.

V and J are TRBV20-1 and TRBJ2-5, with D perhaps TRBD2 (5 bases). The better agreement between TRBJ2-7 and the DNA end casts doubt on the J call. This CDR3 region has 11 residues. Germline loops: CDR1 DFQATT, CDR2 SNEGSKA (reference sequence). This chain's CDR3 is CSARGTLEQYF. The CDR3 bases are TGCAGTGCTAGAGGGACTCTCGAGCAGTACTTC.

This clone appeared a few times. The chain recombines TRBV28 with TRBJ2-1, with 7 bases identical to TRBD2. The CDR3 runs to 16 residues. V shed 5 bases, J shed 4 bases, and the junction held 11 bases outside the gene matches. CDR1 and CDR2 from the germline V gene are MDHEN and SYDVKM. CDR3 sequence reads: CASSRIGREFYNEQFF. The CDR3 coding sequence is TGTGCCAGCAGTAGGATTGGGCGGGAGTTTTACAATGAGCAGTTCTTC.

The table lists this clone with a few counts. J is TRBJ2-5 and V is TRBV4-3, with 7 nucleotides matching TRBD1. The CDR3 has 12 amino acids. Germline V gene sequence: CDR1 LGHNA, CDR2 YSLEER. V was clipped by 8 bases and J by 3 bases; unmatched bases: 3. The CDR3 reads CASGDREETQYF. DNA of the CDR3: TGCGCCAGCGGCGACAGGGAAGAGACCCAGTACTTC.

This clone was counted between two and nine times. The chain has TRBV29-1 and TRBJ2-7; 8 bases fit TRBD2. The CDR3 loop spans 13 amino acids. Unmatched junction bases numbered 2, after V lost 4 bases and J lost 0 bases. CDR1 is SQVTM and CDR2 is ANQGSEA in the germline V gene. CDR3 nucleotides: TGCAGCGTTGTGGCGGGAGGCTCCTACGAGCAGTACTTC. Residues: CSVVAGGSYEQYF.

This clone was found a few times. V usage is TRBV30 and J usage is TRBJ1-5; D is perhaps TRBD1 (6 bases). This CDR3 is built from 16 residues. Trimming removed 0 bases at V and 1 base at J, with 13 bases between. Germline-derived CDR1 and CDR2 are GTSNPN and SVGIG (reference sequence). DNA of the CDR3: TGTGCCTGGAGTGTTCCGGGGGGGGCCAGCAATCAGCCCCAGCATTTT. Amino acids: CAWSVPGGASNQPQHF.

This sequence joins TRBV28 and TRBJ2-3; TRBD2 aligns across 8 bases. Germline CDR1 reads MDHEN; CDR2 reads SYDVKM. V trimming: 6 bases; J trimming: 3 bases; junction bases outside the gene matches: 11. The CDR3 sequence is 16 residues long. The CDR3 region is CASRTHSGIETDTQYF. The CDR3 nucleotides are TGTGCCAGCAGAACTCATAGCGGGATTGAGACAGATACGCAGTATTTT.

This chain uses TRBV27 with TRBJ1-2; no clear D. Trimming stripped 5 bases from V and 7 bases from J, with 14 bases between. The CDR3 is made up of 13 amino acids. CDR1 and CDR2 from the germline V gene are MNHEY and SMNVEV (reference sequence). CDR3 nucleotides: TGTGCCAGCAGTCCGCGCCCAGGTTCTGGCTACACCTTC. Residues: CASSPRPGSGYTF.

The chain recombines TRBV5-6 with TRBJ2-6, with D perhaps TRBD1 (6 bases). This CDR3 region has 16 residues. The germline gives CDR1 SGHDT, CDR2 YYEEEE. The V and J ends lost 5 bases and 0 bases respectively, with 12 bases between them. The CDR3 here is CASSRTGSSGANVLTF. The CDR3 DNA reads TGTGCCAGCAGTCGAACAGGGAGCTCTGGGGCCAACGTCCTGACTTTC.

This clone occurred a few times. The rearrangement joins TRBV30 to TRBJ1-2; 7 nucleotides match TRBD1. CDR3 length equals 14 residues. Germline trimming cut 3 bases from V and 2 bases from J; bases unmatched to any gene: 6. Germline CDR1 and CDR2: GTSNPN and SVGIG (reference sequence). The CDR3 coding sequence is TGTGCCTGGAGCCCCGGGACAGACAACTATGGCTACACCTTC. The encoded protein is CAWSPGTDNYGYTF.

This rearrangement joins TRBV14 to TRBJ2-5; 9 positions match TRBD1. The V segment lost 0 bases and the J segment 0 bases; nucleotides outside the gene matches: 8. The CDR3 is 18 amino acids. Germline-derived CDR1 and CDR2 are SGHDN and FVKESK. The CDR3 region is CASSQDYGTGINQETQYF. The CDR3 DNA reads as TGTGCCAGCAGCCAAGACTATGGGACAGGGATAAACCAAGAGACCCAGTACTTC.

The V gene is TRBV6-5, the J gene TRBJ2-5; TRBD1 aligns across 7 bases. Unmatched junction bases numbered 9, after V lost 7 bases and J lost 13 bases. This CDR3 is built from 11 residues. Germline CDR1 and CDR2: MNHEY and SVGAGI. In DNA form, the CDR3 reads TGTGCCAGCACGACCGGGACAGTGCCGTACTTC. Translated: CASTTGTVPYF.